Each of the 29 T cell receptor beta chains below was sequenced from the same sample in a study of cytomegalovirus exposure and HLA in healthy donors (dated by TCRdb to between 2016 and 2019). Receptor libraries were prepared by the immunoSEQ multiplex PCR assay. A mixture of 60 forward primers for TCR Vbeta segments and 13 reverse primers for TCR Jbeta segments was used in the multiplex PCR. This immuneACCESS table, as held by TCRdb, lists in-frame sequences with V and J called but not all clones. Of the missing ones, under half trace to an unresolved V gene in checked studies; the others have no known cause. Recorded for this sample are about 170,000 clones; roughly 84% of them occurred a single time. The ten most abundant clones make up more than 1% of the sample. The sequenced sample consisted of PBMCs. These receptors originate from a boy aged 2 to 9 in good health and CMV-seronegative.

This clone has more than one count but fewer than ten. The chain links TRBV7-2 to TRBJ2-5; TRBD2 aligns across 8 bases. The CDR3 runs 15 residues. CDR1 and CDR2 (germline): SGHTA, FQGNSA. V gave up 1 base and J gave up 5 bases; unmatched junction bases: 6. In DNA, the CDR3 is TGTGCCAGCAGCTTAGGGACTAGCCTTCGGGAGACCCAGTACTTC. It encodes CASSLGTSLRETQYF.

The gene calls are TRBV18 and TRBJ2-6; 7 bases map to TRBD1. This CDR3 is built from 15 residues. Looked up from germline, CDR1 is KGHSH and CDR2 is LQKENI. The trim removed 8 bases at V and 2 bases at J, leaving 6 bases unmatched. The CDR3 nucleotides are TGTGCCAGCACACACGACAGGGCTGGGGCCAACGTCCTGACTTTC. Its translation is CASTHDRAGANVLTF.

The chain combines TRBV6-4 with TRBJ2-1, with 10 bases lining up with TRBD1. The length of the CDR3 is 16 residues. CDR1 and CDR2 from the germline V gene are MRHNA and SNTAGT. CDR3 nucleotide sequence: TGTCCACCGACAGGGGGCTTGGGGTCAGCCTACAATGAGCAGTTCTTC. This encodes CPPTGGLGSAYNEQFF.

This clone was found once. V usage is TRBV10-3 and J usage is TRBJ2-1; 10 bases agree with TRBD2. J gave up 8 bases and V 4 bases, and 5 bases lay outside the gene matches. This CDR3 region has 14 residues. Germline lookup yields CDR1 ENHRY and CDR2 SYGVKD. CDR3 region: CAISGLAGVDEQFF. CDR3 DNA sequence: TGTGCCATCAGTGGGCTAGCGGGGGTGGATGAGCAGTTCTTC.

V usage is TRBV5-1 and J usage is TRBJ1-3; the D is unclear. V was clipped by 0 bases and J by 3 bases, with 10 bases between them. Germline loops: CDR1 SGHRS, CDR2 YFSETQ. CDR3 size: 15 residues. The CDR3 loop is CASSLAETFGNTIYF. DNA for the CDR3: TGCGCCAGCAGCTTGGCCGAGACTTTTGGAAACACCATATATTTT.

The CDR3 sequence is CASSIVEGLSPLHF. The CDR3 region has the DNA TGTGCCAGTAGTATCGTTGAGGGTCTCTCACCCCTCCACTTT. The chain couples TRBV19 to TRBJ1-6; no clear D gene. The CDR3 totals 14 residues. V was clipped by 3 bases and J by 10 bases, with 13 bases between them. Germline loops: CDR1 LNHDA, CDR2 SQIVND (reference sequence).

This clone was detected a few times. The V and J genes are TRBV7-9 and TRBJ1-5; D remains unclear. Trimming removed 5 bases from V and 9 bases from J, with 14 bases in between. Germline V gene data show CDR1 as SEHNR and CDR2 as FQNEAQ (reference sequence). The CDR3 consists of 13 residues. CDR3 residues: CASSPDGVGPQHF. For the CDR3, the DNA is TGTGCCAGCAGCCCGGACGGGGTAGGGCCCCAGCATTTT.

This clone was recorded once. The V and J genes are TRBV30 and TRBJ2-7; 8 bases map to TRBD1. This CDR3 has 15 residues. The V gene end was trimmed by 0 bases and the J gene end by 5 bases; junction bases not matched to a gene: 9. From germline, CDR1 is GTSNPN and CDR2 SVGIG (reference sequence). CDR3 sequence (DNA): TGTGCCTGGAGTGTTGGAGGACAGGGTACCAACGAGCAGTACTTC. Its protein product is CAWSVGGQGTNEQYF.

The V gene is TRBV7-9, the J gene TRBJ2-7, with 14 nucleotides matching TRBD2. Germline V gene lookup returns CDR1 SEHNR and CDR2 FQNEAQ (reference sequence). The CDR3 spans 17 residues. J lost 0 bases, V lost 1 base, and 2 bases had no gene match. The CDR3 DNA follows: TGTGCCAGCAGCTTAGGACTAGCGGGAGGGTACTCCTACGAGCAGTACTTC. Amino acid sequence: CASSLGLAGGYSYEQYF.

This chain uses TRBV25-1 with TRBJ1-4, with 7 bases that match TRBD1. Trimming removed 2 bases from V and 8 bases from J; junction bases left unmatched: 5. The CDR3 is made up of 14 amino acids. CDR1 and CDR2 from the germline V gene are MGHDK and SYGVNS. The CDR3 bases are TGTGCCAGCAGTGAAGGCAGGGGGAACGAAAAACTGTTTTTT. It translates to CASSEGRGNEKLFF.

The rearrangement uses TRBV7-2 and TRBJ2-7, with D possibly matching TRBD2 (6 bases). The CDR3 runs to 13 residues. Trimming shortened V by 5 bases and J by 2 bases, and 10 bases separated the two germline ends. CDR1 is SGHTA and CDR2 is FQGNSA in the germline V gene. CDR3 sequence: CASSPGTPYEQYF. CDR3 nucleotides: TGTGCCAGCAGCCCAGGGACTCCCTACGAGCAGTACTTC.

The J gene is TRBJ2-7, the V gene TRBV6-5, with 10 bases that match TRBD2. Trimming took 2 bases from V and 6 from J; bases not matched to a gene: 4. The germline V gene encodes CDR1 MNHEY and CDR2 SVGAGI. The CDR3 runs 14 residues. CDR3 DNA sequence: TGTGCCAGCAGTTACGATCGGACTAGCGGCGAGCAGTACTTC. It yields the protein CASSYDRTSGEQYF.

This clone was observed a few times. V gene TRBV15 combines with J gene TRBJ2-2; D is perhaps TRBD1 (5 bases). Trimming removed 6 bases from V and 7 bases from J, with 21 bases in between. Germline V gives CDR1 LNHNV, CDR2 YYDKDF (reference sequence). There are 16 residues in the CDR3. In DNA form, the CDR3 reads TGTGCCACCAGTCTATACCGGACATTGGCCGTCGGGGAGCTGTTTTTT. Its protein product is CATSLYRTLAVGELFF.

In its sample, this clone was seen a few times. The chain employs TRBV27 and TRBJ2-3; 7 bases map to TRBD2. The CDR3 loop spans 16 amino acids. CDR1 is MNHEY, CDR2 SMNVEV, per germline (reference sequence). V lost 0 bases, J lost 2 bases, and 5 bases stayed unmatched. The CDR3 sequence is CASSLSGLVITDTQYF. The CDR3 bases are TGTGCCAGCAGTTTATCCGGACTAGTGATCACAGATACGCAGTATTTT.

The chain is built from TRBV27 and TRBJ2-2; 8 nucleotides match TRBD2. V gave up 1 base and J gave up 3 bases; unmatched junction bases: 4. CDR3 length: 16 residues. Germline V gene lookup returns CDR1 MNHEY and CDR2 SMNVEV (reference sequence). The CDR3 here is CASSLYAGGDTGELFF. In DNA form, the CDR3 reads TGTGCCAGCAGTTTATATGCGGGGGGCGACACCGGGGAGCTGTTTTTT.

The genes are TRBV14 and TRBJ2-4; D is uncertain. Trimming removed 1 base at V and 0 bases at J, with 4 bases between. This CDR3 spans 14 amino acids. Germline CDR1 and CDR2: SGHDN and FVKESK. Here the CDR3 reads CASSQGIAKNIQYF. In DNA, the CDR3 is TGTGCCAGCAGCCAAGGTATAGCCAAAAACATTCAGTACTTC.

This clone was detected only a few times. CDR3 coding DNA: TGCGCCACCAACGGGACAGGGCAGTTCTTC. It codes for CATNGTGQFF. The chain links TRBV5-1 to TRBJ2-1, with TRBD1 matching 8 bases. Germline assignment: CDR1 SGHRS and CDR2 YFSETQ. The CDR3 length is 10 residues. The V segment lost 9 bases and the J segment 12 bases; nucleotides outside the gene matches: 5.

The chain's CDR3 is CASSFEGGLNEKLFF. The CDR3 coding sequence is TGTGCCAGCAGCTTTGAAGGGGGCCTTAATGAAAAACTGTTTTTT. The chain employs TRBV7-9 and TRBJ1-4; 7 positions match TRBD1. Germline V gene lookup returns CDR1 SEHNR and CDR2 FQNEAQ (reference sequence). The length of the CDR3 is 15 residues. Unmatched junction bases numbered 5, after V lost 3 bases and J lost 4 bases.

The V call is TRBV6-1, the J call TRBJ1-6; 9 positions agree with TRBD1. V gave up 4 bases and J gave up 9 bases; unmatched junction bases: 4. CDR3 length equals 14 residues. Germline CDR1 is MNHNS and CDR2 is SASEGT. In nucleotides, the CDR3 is TGTGCCAGCAGTGTCCGGGACAGGGCTTCACCCCTCCACTTT. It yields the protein CASSVRDRASPLHF.

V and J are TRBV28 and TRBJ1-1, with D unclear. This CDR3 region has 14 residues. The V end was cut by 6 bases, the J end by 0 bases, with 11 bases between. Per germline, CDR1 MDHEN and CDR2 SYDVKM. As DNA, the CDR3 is TGTGCCAGCAGCCGTCGTCGGGTGAACACTGAAGCTTTCTTT. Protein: CASSRRRVNTEAFF.

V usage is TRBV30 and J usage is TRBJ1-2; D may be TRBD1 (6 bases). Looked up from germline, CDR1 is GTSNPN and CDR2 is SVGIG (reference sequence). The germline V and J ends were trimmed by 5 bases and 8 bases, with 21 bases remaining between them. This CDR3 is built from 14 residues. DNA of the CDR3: TGTGCCTGGGCCAAACGGACAGCGACAAGCGGCTACACCTTC. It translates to CAWAKRTATSGYTF.

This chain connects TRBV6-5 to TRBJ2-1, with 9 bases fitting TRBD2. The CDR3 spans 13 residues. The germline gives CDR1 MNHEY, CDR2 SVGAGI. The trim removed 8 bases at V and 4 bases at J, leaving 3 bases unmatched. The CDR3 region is CASFAGGYNEQFF. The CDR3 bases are TGTGCCAGCTTTGCGGGGGGGTACAATGAGCAGTTCTTC.

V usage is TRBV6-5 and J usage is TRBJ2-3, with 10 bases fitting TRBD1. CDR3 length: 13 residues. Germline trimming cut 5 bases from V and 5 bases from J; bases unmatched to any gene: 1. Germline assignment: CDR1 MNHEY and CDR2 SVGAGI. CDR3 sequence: CASSRDRGDTQYF. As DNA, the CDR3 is TGTGCCAGCAGTCGGGACAGGGGAGATACGCAGTATTTT.

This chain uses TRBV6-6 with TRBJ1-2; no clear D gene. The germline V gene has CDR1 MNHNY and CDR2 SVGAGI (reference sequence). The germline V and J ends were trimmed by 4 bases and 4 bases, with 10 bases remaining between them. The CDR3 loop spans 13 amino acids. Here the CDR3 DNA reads TGTGCCAGCAGTTCCAACAGTTTCTATGGCTACACCTTC. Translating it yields CASSSNSFYGYTF.

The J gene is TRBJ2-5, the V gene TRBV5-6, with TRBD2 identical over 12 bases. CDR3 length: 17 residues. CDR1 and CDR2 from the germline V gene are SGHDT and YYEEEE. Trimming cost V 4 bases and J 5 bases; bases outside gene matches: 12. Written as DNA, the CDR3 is TGTGCCAGCAGCAAAACCCTAGCGGGAGGGCCGAGGGAGACCCAGTACTTC. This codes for CASSKTLAGGPRETQYF.

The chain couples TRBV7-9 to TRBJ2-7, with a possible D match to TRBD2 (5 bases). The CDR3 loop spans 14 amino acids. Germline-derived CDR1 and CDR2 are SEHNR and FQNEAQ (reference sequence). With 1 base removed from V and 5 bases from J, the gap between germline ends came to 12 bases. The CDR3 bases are TGTGCCAGCAGCTTAGGTGGGTTAGCGAACGAGCAGTACTTC. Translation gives CASSLGGLANEQYF. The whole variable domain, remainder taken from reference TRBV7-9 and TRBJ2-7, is DTGVSQNPRHKITKRGQNVTFRCDPISEHNRLYWYRQTLGQGPEFLTYFQNEAQLEKSRLLSDRFSAERPKGSFSTLEIQRTEQGDSAMYLCASSLGGLANEQYFGPGTRLTVT.

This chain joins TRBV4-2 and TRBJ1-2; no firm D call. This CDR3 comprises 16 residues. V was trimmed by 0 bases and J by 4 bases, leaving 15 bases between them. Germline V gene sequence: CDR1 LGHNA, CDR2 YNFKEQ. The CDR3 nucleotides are TGTGCCAGCAGCCAAGATTGGGCAGGCCCCTCCTATGGCTACACCTTC. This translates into CASSQDWAGPSYGYTF.

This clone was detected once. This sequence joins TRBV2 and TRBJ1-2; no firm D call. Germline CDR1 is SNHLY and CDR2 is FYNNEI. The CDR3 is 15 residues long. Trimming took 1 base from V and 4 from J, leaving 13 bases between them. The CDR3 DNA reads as TGTGCCAGCAGTGAAGAGGGAGGAATCCTCTATGGCTACACCTTC. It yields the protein CASSEEGGILYGYTF.

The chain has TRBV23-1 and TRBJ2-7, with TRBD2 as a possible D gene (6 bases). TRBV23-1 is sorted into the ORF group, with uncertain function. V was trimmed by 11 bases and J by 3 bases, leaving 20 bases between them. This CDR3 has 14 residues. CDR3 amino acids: CAAPAGGSDYEQYF. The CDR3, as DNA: TGCGCCGCCCCAGCAGGAGGGTCGGACTACGAGCAGTACTTC.